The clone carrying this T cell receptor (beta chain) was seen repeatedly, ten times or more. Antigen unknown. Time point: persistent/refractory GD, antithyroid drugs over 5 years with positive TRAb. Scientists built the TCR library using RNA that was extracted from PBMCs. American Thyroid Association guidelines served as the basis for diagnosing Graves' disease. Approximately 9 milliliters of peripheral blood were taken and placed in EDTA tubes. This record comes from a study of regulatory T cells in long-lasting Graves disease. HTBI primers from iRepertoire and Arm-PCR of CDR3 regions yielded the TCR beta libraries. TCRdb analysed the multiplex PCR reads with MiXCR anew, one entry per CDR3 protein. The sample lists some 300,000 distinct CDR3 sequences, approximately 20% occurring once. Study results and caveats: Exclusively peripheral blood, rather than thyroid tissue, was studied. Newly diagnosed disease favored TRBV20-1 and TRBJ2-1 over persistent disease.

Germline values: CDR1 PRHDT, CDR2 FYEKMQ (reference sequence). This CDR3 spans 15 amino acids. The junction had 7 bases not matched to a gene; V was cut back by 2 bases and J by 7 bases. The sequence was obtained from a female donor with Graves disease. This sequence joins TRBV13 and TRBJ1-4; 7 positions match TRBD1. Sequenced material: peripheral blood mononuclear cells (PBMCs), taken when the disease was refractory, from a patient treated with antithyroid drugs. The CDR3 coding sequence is TGTGCCAGCAGCTTATCTGCAGGGGGATTTGAAAAACTGTTTTTT. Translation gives CASSLSAGGFEKLFF.